Included here is one T cell receptor (beta chain) sequence, with context. This entry belongs to a study of blood T cell repertoires in COVID-19. The overall study: Specimens from acute and convalescent COVID-19 originated in the United States, Italy and Spain.

With V trimmed by 2 bases and J by 5 bases, 11 bases remained unmatched. Germline CDR1 is SGHVS and CDR2 is FQNEAQ. This CDR3 region has 17 residues. In the source study's methods: Amplification of reference gene primers was used by the study to estimate nucleated cell counts. The table came from immunoSEQ multiplex PCR; TCRdb's copy has only in-frame clones and leaves some out. Clone size and V and J calls were adopted from that table, with D and trimming inferred from the DNA. The sample has 200,000 to 300,000 clones; approximately 88% are singletons. This chain joins TRBV7-8 and TRBJ1-3; 8 positions match TRBD1. Sequenced input: PBMCs or T cells enriched from blood (not recorded which). This TCR came from a woman aged 40 to 49 with acute COVID-19. In nucleotides, the CDR3 is TGTGCCAGCAGCTTAATGGGGGGACAGGACCTAAGAAACACCATATATTTT. This codes for CASSLMGGQDLRNTIYF. The full variable domain, its missing parts supplied by reference TRBV7-8 and TRBJ1-3, is GAGVSQSPRYKVAKRGQDVALRCDPISGHVSLFWYQQALGQGPEFLTYFQNEAQLDKSGLPSDRFFAERPEGSVSTLKIQRTQQEDSAVYLCASSLMGGQDLRNTIYFGEGSWLTVV.